Given below is one T cell receptor (beta chain) in context. Germline V lookup: CDR1 KGHDR, CDR2 SFDVKD. The CDR3 length is 16 residues. The junction had 7 bases not matched to a gene; V was cut back by 7 bases and J by 2 bases. Authors' data handling: Reference gene primers were amplified, and this amplification served to estimate nucleated cell counts. TCRdb's table, derived via immunoSEQ multiplex PCR, lists solely in-frame clones and lacks some. V and J calls and clone size are as listed in that table; D and trimming were resolved from the DNA. This repertoire shows about 200,000 clones, about 86% found once; its top ten account for 2.2%. The source of the sample is a study of blood T cell repertoires in COVID-19. Study-level background: From T cells, B-cell-depleted T cells, or PBMCs came the material, which was cDNA or gDNA.

The chain links TRBV24-1 to TRBJ2-3; 11 bases are shared with TRBD2. Sequencing used peripheral blood. The clonotype originates from a woman aged 50 to 65 with acute or convalescent COVID-19. CDR3: CATSSPSGGNTDTQYF. CDR3 sequence (DNA): TGTGCCACCAGCTCCCCTAGCGGGGGGAACACAGATACGCAGTATTTT.